In this sample, the clone carrying this T cell receptor beta chain turned up once. The antigen is undetermined. Using a J-beta primer mix together with a sample-barcoded 5' primer, a second PCR was run for about 6 to 11 cycles. One entry per CDR3 protein, called by TCRdb with MiXCR from the 5' RACE reads. Of around 800,000 distinct CDR3 sequences in the sample, 44% were seen once. Germline CDR1 is LGHDT and CDR2 is YNNKEL (reference sequence). The CDR3 runs to 14 residues. V trimming: 7 bases; J trimming: 5 bases; junction bases outside the gene matches: 7. This record belongs to a study of blood T cells in healthy people across ages. Findings and caveats of the study: While age rose, TCR beta diversity per million T cells dropped in a roughly linear way. Aged donors had fewer naive CD4+ cells and lower diversity than long-lived donors.

This sequence was found in a man in his fifties or sixties in good health. V gene TRBV3-1 combines with J gene TRBJ2-7; 11 bases are shared with TRBD2. Material: blood. For the CDR3, the DNA is TGTGCCAGCACCATTACTAGCGGGGGCCACGAGCAGTACTTC. As protein: CASTITSGGHEQYF.